This TCR beta chain emerged from a study of technical replicates of blood from a few donors. Clones were read by immunoSEQ multiplex PCR, and TCRdb kept only the in-frame ones, dropping some. The sample has roughly 57,000 clones, 90% to 95% seen once. This CDR3 contains 15 residues. The V gene's germline CDR1 is MGHRA and CDR2 YSYEKL. V was trimmed by 4 bases and J by 2 bases, leaving 15 bases between them. V is TRBV4-1 and J is TRBJ2-7; TRBD1 is a possible D gene (5 bases). This TCR derives from a human donor in good health. Some clones in this sample may be carry-over from other donors' samples. Sequencing input: PBMCs. The CDR3 nucleotides read TGCGCCAGCAGCCTGGAACCGACAGCGACCTACGAGCAGTACTTC. This translates into CASSLEPTATYEQYF.